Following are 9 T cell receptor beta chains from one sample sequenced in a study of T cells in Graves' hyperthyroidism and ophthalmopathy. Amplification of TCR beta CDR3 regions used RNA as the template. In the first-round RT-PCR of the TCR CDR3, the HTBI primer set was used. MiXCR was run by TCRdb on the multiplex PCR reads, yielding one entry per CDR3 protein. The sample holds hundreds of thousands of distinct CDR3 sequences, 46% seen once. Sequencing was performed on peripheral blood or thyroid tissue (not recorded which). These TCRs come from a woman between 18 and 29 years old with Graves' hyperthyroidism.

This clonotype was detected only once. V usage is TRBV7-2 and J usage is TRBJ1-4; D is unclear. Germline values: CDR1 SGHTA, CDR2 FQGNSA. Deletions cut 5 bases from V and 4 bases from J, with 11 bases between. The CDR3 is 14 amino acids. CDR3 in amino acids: CASSLGSYNEKLFF. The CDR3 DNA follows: TGTGCCAGCAGCCTCGGTTCGTATAATGAAAAACTGTTTTTT.

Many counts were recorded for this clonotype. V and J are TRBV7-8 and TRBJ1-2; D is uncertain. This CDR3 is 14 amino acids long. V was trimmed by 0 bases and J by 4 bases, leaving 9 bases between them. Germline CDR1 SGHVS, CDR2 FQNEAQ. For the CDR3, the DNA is TGTGCCAGCAGCTTAGCTGAGGGAGGCTATGGCTACACCTTC. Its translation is CASSLAEGGYGYTF.

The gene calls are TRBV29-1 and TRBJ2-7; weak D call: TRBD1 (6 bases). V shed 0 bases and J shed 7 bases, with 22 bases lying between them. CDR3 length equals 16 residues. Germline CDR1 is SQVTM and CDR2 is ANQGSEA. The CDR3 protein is CSVEEGDTMNTGEQYF. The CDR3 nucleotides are TGCAGCGTTGAAGAGGGGGACACGATGAACACCGGGGAGCAGTACTTC.

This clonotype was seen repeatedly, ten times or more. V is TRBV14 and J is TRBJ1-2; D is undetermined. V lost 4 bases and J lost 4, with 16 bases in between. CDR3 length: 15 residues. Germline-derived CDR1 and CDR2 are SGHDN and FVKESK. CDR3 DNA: TGTGCCAGCAGCCCCCACCCAGTTGCGGTCTATGGCTACACCTTC. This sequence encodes CASSPHPVAVYGYTF.

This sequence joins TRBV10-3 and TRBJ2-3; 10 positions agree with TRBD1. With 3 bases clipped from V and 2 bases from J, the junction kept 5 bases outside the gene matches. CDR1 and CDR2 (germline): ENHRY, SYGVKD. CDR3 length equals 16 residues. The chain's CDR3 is CAISDTDRGNTDTQYF. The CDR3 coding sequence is TGTGCCATCAGTGATACGGACAGGGGGAACACAGATACGCAGTATTTT.

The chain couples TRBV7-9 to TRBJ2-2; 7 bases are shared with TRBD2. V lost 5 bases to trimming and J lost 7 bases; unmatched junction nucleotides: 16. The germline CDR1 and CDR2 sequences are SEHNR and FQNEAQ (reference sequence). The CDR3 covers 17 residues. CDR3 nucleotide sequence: TGTGCCAGCAGCCCACGACTTAGCGGGCTGGCAGGCGGGGAGCTGTTTTTT. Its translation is CASSPRLSGLAGGELFF. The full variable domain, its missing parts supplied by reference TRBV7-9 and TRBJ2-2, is DTGVSQNPRHKITKRGQNVTFRCDPISEHNRLYWYRQTLGQGPEFLTYFQNEAQLEKSRLLSDRFSAERPKGSFSTLEIQRTEQGDSAMYLCASSPRLSGLAGGELFFGEGSRLTVL.

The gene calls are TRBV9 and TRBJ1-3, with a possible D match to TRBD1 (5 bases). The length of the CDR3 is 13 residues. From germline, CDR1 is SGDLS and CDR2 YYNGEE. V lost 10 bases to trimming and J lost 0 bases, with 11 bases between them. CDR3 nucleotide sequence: TGTGCCTCCAGGGAGACCTCTGGAAACACCATATATTTT. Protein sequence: CASRETSGNTIYF.

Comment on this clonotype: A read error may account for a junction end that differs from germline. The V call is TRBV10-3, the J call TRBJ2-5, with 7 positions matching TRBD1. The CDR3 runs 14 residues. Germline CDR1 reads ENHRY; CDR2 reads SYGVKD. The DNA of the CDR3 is TGTGCCAGCAGTTATGACAGGGTTGGTGAGACCCAGTACTTC. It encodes CASSYDRVGETQYF.

CDR3 loop: CASSEAGDVKTQYF. CDR3 bases: TGTGCCAGCAGTGAAGCGGGAGATGTAAAGACCCAGTACTTC. The chain employs TRBV2 and TRBJ2-5; perhaps TRBD2 as D (5 bases). The CDR3 is 14 amino acids. V lost 0 bases and J 6 bases, leaving 11 bases between the germline ends. CDR1 and CDR2 (germline): SNHLY, FYNNEI.